One and the same sample provided the 31 T cell receptor beta chains below, sequenced in a study of blood T cell repertoires in COVID-19. Using immunoSEQ multiplex PCR, the repertoire was profiled, and TCRdb retains in-frame clones only, with some absent. The sample includes some 74,000 clones, about 83% seen only once; the top ten take 35% to 50%. The sample was peripheral blood. These receptors came from an older man with acute or convalescent COVID-19.

The CDR3 spells CASSRRSSNQPQHF. As DNA, the CDR3 is TGTGCCAGCAGCAGGAGGAGTAGCAATCAGCCCCAGCATTTT. V usage is TRBV5-6 and J usage is TRBJ1-5, with D uncertain. The germline CDR1 and CDR2 sequences are SGHDT and YYEEEE. Trimming cost V 4 bases and J 0 bases, with 8 bases left between them. The CDR3 extends over 14 amino acids.

This rearrangement joins TRBV5-1 to TRBJ2-5; the D is unclear. Per the germline V gene, CDR1 is SGHRS and CDR2 is YFSETQ. The CDR3 length is 15 residues. Trimming cost V 1 base and J 1 base, with 11 bases left between them. This CDR3 reads CASSLSGSGQETQYF. As DNA, the CDR3 is TGCGCCAGCAGCTTGAGTGGCAGTGGCCAAGAGACCCAGTACTTC.

The J gene is TRBJ2-1, the V gene TRBV3-1 (or the pseudogene TRBV3-2), with 10 bases that match TRBD2. The junction had 7 bases not matched to a gene; V was cut back by 4 bases and J by 7 bases. Germline V gene lookup returns CDR1 LGHDT and CDR2 YNNKEL (reference sequence). The CDR3 is made up of 15 amino acids. The CDR3 DNA sequence: TGTGCCAGCAGCCGCTCTAGCGGGAGAAGGAATGAGCAGTTCTTC. Translation gives CASSRSSGRRNEQFF.

This chain joins TRBV6-2 or TRBV6-3 and TRBJ2-2; 9 nucleotides align to TRBD2. The trim removed 2 bases at V and 4 bases at J, leaving 2 bases unmatched. Germline V gene lookup returns CDR1 MNHEY and CDR2 SVGEGT. The CDR3 has 15 amino acids. CDR3 residues: CASSYGTSSTGELFF. As DNA, the CDR3 is TGTGCCAGCAGTTACGGGACTAGCTCCACCGGGGAGCTGTTTTTT.

The chain links TRBV6-5 to TRBJ2-7; TRBD2 agrees at 8 bases. Germline assignment: CDR1 MNHEY and CDR2 SVGAGI. CDR3 length: 16 residues. V was pared by 0 bases and J by 1 base, with 5 bases of the junction left unmatched. The DNA for the CDR3 is TGTGCCAGCAGTTACTCAATTAGCGGGGCTTCCTACGAGCAGTACTTC. It encodes CASSYSISGASYEQYF.

The genes are TRBV19 and TRBJ1-2, with a weak D call TRBD1 (6 bases). V lost 1 base to trimming and J lost 6 bases, with 12 bases between them. Germline V lookup: CDR1 LNHDA, CDR2 SQIVND (reference sequence). The CDR3 runs to 14 residues. CDR3 nucleotides: TGTGCCAGTAGTATAGGTACAGGGAGGGATGGCTACACCTTC. This translates into CASSIGTGRDGYTF. Filled out from reference TRBV19 and TRBJ1-2, the complete variable domain reads DGGITQSPKYLFRKEGQNVTLSCEQNLNHDAMYWYRQDPGQGLRLIYYSQIVNDFQKGDIAEGYSVSREKKESFPLTVTSAQKNPTAFYLCASSIGTGRDGYTFGSGTRLTVV.

The chain recombines TRBV29-1 with TRBJ1-1, with TRBD1 identical over 7 bases. V trimming: 7 bases; J trimming: 1 base; junction bases outside the gene matches: 6. CDR1 is SQVTM, CDR2 ANQGSEA, per germline. CDR3 size: 13 residues. The CDR3 here is CSAPGGPNTEAFF. The CDR3 coding sequence is TGCAGCGCTCCAGGGGGGCCGAACACTGAAGCTTTCTTT.

The chain carries TRBV3-1 (or the pseudogene TRBV3-2) and TRBJ2-3, with TRBD2 identical over 7 bases. There are 16 residues in the CDR3. After removal of 4 bases from V and 2 bases from J, the junction contained 9 bases not matched to a gene. Looked up from germline, CDR1 is LGHDT and CDR2 is YNNKEL (reference sequence). The CDR3 nucleotides are TGTGCCAGCAGCCCATCGAACCGGGGGGTCACAGATACGCAGTATTTT. Its translation is CASSPSNRGVTDTQYF.

This clone has just a few counts. The chain links TRBV18 to TRBJ1-4, with a weak D call TRBD1 (6 bases). In germline, CDR1 is KGHSH, CDR2 LQKENI. The CDR3 is 16 amino acids. Trimming left V 1 base short and J 0 bases short, with 9 bases between. The CDR3: CASSPRQESTNEKLFF. The CDR3 DNA sequence: TGTGCCAGCTCACCACGACAGGAGTCAACTAATGAAAAACTGTTTTTT.

A word on this clone: A junction end diverges from the germline sequence, so it may reflect a read error. V and J are TRBV27 and TRBJ1-6; possible D gene TRBD1, 6 bases. CDR1 and CDR2 (germline): MNHEY, SMNVEV (reference sequence). The CDR3 covers 18 residues. The CDR3: CASRFASTGGRSNSPLHF. The CDR3 DNA is TGTGCCAGCCGTTTTGCCTCGACAGGAGGAAGGAGTAATTCACCCCTCCACTTT.

This chain uses TRBV2 with TRBJ2-3, with a tentative D call TRBD2 (7 bases). Germline V gives CDR1 SNHLY, CDR2 FYNNEI. Between the trimmed V and J ends, which lost 7 bases and 3 bases, there was a span of 20 bases. This CDR3 has 16 amino acids. Here the CDR3 reads CASKGVVGGPTDTQYF. The CDR3 nucleotides read TGTGCCAGCAAGGGGGTTGTGGGAGGGCCTACAGATACGCAGTATTTT.

The chain combines TRBV2 with TRBJ2-2; tentative D call: TRBD2 (5 bases). The CDR3 covers 16 residues. Germline V gives CDR1 SNHLY, CDR2 FYNNEI. V lost 4 bases and J 0 bases, leaving 12 bases between the germline ends. The CDR3 here is CASSVEGPANTGELFF. The CDR3 DNA is TGTGCCAGCAGTGTTGAGGGTCCCGCGAACACCGGGGAGCTGTTTTTT.

The genes are TRBV9 and TRBJ2-1; D not resolved. With 0 bases removed from V and 4 bases from J, the gap between germline ends came to 17 bases. The CDR3 sequence is 17 residues long. Germline V gene lookup returns CDR1 SGDLS and CDR2 YYNGEE. CDR3 sequence reads: CASSVEAGPTRYNEQFF. DNA of the CDR3: TGTGCCAGCAGCGTAGAGGCAGGCCCAACACGGTACAATGAGCAGTTCTTC.

This chain links TRBV18 with TRBJ1-1, with a weak D call TRBD1 (5 bases). Trimming removed 3 bases at V and 10 bases at J, with 21 bases between. From germline, CDR1 is KGHSH and CDR2 LQKENI. The CDR3 spans 15 residues. The CDR3 sequence: CASSPPNDGGLRAFF. The DNA of the CDR3 is TGTGCCAGCTCACCCCCCAATGACGGGGGACTGAGAGCTTTCTTT.

This clone was observed a handful of times. DNA for the CDR3: TGTGCCAGCAGCGGCGTAAGGAGGGCCGGCTACACCTTC. This codes for CASSGVRRAGYTF. This chain joins TRBV7-2 and TRBJ1-2; D remains unclear. V was trimmed by 5 bases and J by 8 bases, leaving 15 bases between them. CDR1 is SGHTA, CDR2 FQGNSA, per germline. The CDR3 has 13 amino acids. Based on the CDR3 plus reference TRBV7-2 and TRBJ1-2, the full variable domain is GAGVSQSPSNKVTEKGKDVELRCDPISGHTALYWYRQSLGQGLEFLIYFQGNSAPDKSGLPSDRFSAERTGGSVSTLTIQRTQQEDSAVYLCASSGVRRAGYTFGSGTRLTVV.

The chain carries TRBV18 and TRBJ1-5; tentative D call: TRBD1 (6 bases). V was cut by 3 bases and J by 7 bases, with 16 bases left in between. Germline-derived CDR1 and CDR2 are KGHSH and LQKENI. This CDR3 spans 15 amino acids. The CDR3 loop is CASSPSSGAQQPQHF. The CDR3 DNA reads TGTGCCAGCTCACCGTCTTCAGGGGCCCAACAGCCCCAGCATTTT.

This rearrangement joins TRBV5-1 to TRBJ1-4, with D possibly TRBD1 on 5 matching bases. Between the trimmed V and J ends, which lost 5 bases and 8 bases, there was a span of 13 bases. Germline V gene sequence: CDR1 SGHRS, CDR2 YFSETQ. The CDR3 covers 13 residues. The CDR3 is CASRMGLGEKLFF. CDR3 in DNA: TGCGCCAGCAGGATGGGACTAGGGGAAAAACTGTTTTTT. Combining the CDR3 with reference TRBV5-1 and TRBJ1-4 gives the whole variable domain KAGVTQTPRYLIKTRGQQVTLSCSPISGHRSVSWYQQTPGQGLQFLFEYFSETQRNKGNFPGRFSGRQFSNSRSEMNVSTLELGDSALYLCASRMGLGEKLFFGSGTQLSVL.

The rearrangement joins TRBV6-5 to TRBJ2-1; 10 bases map to TRBD2. The CDR3 length is 15 residues. The germline CDR1 and CDR2 sequences are MNHEY and SVGAGI. V lost 5 bases and J lost 12; bases outside the gene matches: 13. CDR3 nucleotide sequence: TGTGCCAGCAGTCGCAGCGGGGGGGTAATAATTCGGCAGTTCTTC. Protein product: CASSRSGGVIIRQFF.

The V call is TRBV5-5, the J call TRBJ2-7; TRBD1 matches at 8 bases. This CDR3 comprises 16 residues. Trimming cost V 6 bases and J 1 base; bases outside gene matches: 12. Germline V gives CDR1 SGHKS, CDR2 YYEKEE (reference sequence). CDR3 loop: CASIKSSTGASYEQYF. For the CDR3, the DNA is TGTGCCAGCATCAAATCCTCGACAGGGGCATCCTACGAGCAGTACTTC. Filled out from reference TRBV5-5 and TRBJ2-7, the complete variable domain reads DAGVTQSPTHLIKTRGQQVTLRCSPISGHKSVSWYQQVLGQGPQFIFQYYEKEERGRGNFPDRFSARQFPNYSSELNVNALLLGDSALYLCASIKSSTGASYEQYFGPGTRLTVT.

V and J are TRBV5-4 and TRBJ2-7; TRBD2 aligns across 8 bases. CDR3 length equals 15 residues. CDR1 and CDR2 from the germline V gene are SGHNT and YYREEE (reference sequence). With 2 bases clipped from V and 0 bases from J, the junction kept 4 bases outside the gene matches. CDR3 region: CASSFSGIGSYEQYF. The CDR3 DNA sequence: TGTGCCAGCAGCTTTAGCGGGATAGGCTCCTACGAGCAGTACTTC.

The V call is TRBV27, the J call TRBJ2-7; D is perhaps TRBD2 (5 bases). V was clipped by 6 bases and J by 7 bases, with 19 bases between them. Germline CDR1 and CDR2: MNHEY and SMNVEV (reference sequence). CDR3 size: 14 residues. For the CDR3, the DNA is TGTGCCAGCAGGTGGAGACAAGACTCGGGGGAGCAGTACTTC. Protein: CASRWRQDSGEQYF.

The chain employs TRBV28 and TRBJ1-1; D might be TRBD1 (6 bases). The CDR3 is made up of 15 amino acids. Trimming took off 7 bases at V and 0 bases at J, with 15 bases between the two ends. The germline V gene has CDR1 MDHEN and CDR2 SYDVKM. The CDR3 DNA follows: TGTGCCAGCACAATATCCAGGGGAATGAACACTGAAGCTTTCTTT. Its translation is CASTISRGMNTEAFF. The whole variable domain, remainder taken from reference TRBV28 and TRBJ1-1, is DVKVTQSSRYLVKRTGEKVFLECVQDMDHENMFWYRQDPGLGLRLIYFSYDVKMKEKGDIPEGYSVSREKKERFSLILESASTNQTSMYLCASTISRGMNTEAFFGQGTRLTVV.

J is TRBJ1-5 and V is TRBV6-5; no firm D call. Germline V gene sequence: CDR1 MNHEY, CDR2 SVGAGI. V lost 4 bases and J lost 6, with 13 bases in between. This CDR3 region has 14 residues. The CDR3 region has the DNA TGTGCCAGCAGTTCCCGGGAGTCGGGTCAGCCCCAGCATTTT. This sequence encodes CASSSRESGQPQHF.

The chain combines TRBV9 with TRBJ2-7; 10 bases fit TRBD1. This CDR3 has 15 residues. In germline, CDR1 is SGDLS, CDR2 YYNGEE. The J segment lost 5 bases and the V segment lost 0 bases, leaving 5 bases of the junction unmatched. The CDR3 DNA reads TGTGCCAGCAGCGTAGAGGGACAGGGGCGCCACGAGCAGTACTTC. Its translation is CASSVEGQGRHEQYF.

The chain recombines TRBV6-5 with TRBJ1-2; TRBD1 agrees at 12 bases. Germline V gives CDR1 MNHEY, CDR2 SVGAGI. This CDR3 comprises 14 residues. V lost 5 bases, J lost 4 bases, and 2 bases stayed unmatched. For the CDR3, the DNA is TGTGCCAGCAGTAAGGGACAGGGGGCCTATGGCTACACCTTC. Translating it yields CASSKGQGAYGYTF.

The chain employs TRBV7-9 and TRBJ2-7, with D tentatively TRBD1 (6 bases). Germline values: CDR1 SEHNR, CDR2 FQNEAQ (reference sequence). Trimming shortened V by 10 bases and J by 3 bases, and 13 bases separated the two germline ends. The length of the CDR3 is 12 residues. The CDR3 loop is CATSGTNYEQYF. For the CDR3, the DNA is TGTGCCACGTCAGGGACAAACTACGAGCAGTACTTC.

The chain uses TRBV6-6 and TRBJ2-7, with TRBD2 matching 9 bases. Germline CDR1 and CDR2: MNHNY and SVGAGI (reference sequence). This CDR3 spans 14 amino acids. V shed 5 bases, J shed 4 bases, and the junction held 6 bases outside the gene matches. CDR3: CASSTGGGEYEQYF. DNA of the CDR3: TGTGCCAGCAGTACTGGCGGGGGGGAGTACGAGCAGTACTTC.

V usage is TRBV6-6 and J usage is TRBJ2-3; D uncertain. The CDR3 runs to 11 residues. Trimming removed 7 bases from V and 7 bases from J, with 9 bases in between. The germline CDR1 and CDR2 sequences are MNHNY and SVGAGI (reference sequence). CDR3 residues: CASTGSYTQYF. The CDR3 coding sequence is TGTGCCAGCACGGGTTCTTATACGCAGTATTTT.

The chain employs TRBV28 and TRBJ1-2, with D perhaps TRBD1 (5 bases). The germline CDR1 and CDR2 sequences are MDHEN and SYDVKM. The CDR3 extends over 13 amino acids. Trimming stripped 2 bases from V and 7 bases from J, with 11 bases between. The CDR3 region is CASSLDMGRGYTF. CDR3 nucleotide sequence: TGTGCCAGCAGTTTAGATATGGGGCGTGGCTACACCTTC.

This clone has more than one count but fewer than ten. This sequence joins TRBV7-8 and TRBJ2-1, with TRBD2 matching 7 bases. The germline V gene has CDR1 SGHVS and CDR2 FQNEAQ. The CDR3 extends over 16 amino acids. J gave up 5 bases and V 5 bases, and 12 bases lay outside the gene matches. This CDR3 reads CASSRPRGTIHNEQFF. The CDR3 region has the DNA TGTGCCAGCAGCCGCCCTCGGGGGACTATCCACAATGAGCAGTTCTTC.

The chain links TRBV11-2 to TRBJ1-1, with 7 bases that match TRBD1. Trimming cost V 4 bases and J 1 base; bases outside gene matches: 15. The CDR3 is made up of 18 amino acids. Germline assignment: CDR1 SGHAT and CDR2 FQNNGV. The CDR3 sequence is CASSSYGLQGMSNTEAFF. For the CDR3, the DNA is TGTGCCAGCAGCTCCTACGGCTTACAGGGGATGTCGAACACTGAAGCTTTCTTT.